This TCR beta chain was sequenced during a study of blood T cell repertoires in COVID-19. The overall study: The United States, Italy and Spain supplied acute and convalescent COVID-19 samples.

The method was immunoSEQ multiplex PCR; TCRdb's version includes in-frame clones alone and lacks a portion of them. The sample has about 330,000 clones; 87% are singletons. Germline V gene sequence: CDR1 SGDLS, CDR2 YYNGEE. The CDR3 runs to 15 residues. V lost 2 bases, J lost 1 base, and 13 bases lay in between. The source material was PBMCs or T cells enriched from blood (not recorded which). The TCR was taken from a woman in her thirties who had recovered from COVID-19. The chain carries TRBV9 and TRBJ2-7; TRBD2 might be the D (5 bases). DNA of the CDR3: TGTGCCAGCAGCGTTGGTGGGTCGGGATCCTACGAGCAGTACTTC. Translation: CASSVGGSGSYEQYF.